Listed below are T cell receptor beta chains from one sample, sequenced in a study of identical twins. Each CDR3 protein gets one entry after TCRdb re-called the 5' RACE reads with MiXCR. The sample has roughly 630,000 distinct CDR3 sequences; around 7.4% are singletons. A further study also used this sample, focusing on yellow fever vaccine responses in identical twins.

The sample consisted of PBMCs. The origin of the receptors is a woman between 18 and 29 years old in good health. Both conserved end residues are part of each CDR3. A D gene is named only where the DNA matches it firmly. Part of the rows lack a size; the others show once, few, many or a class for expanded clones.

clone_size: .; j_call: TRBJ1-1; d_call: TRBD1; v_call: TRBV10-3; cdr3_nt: TGTGCCATCAGTGAAGGACAGGGTAGGGCTGAAGCTTTCTTT; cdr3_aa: CAISEGQGRAEAFF
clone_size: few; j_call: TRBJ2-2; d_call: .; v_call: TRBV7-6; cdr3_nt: TGTGCCAGCAGCTTAGGTGGGAGGTCCGGGGAGCTGTTTTTT; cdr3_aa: CASSLGGRSGELFF
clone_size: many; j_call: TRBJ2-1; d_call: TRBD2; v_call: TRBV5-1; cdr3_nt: TGCGCCAGCAGCTTGAACCCTAGCGGGGGCTCCTACAATGAGCAGTTCTTC; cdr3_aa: CASSLNPSGGSYNEQFF
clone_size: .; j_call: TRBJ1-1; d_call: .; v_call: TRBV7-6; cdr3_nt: TGTGCCAGCAGCCCAGACAGGCGGGGCACTGAAGCTTTCTTT; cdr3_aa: CASSPDRRGTEAFF
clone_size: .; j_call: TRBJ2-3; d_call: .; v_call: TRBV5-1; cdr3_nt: TGCGCCAGCAGCTTATTCTCGGGGGCAGATACGCAGTATTTT; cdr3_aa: CASSLFSGADTQYF
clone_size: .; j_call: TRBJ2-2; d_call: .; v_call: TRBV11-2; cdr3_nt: TGTGCCAGCAGCTTAGTGCCGAGGGCCGGGACCGGGGAGCTGTTTTTT; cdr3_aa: CASSLVPRAGTGELFF
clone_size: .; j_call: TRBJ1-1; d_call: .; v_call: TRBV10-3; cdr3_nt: TGTGCCATCAGTGAGCCCGGACAGACTGAAGCTTTCTTT; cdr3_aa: CAISEPGQTEAFF
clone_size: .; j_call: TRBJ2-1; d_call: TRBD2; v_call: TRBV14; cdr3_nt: TGTGCCAGCAGTCCCAGCGGGAGGCCCTCCTACAATGAGCAGTTCTTC; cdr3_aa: CASSPSGRPSYNEQFF
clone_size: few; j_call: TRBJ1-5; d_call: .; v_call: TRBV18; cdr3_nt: TGTGCCAGCTCACCGAAGGAGGTACGGAATCAGCCCCAGCATTTT; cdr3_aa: CASSPKEVRNQPQHF
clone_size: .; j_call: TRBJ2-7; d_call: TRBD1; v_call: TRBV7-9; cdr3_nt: TGTGCCAGCAGCTTCTCCGGGACAGGCCGTCAGTACTTC; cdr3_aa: CASSFSGTGRQYF
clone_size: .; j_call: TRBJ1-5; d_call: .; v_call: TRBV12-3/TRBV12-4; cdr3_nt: TGTGCCAGCAGTCCGTCCCCCCTAAATAGCAATCAGCCCCAGCATTTT; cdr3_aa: CASSPSPLNSNQPQHF
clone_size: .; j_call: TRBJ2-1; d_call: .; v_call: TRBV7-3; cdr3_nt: TGTGCCAGCAGCCTTAAGGGGACGGATCGGGGCACCCTTGGCAATGAGCAGTTCTTC; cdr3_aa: CASSLKGTDRGTLGNEQFF
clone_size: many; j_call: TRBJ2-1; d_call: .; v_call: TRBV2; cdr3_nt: TGTGCCAGCGCGGCTCGCCGGTACAATGAGCAGTTCTTC; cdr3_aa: CASAARRYNEQFF
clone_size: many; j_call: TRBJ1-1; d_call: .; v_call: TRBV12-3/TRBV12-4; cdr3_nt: TGTGCCAGCAGTTACCGATCGATCACTGAAGCTTTCTTT; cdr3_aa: CASSYRSITEAFF
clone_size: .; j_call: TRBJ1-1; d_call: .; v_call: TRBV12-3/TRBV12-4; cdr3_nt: TGTGCCAGCAGCACCTTCTTGCCCCTAATGGAAGCTTTCTTT; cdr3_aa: CASSTFLPLMEAFF
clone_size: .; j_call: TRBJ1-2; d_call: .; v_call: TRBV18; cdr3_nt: TGTGCCAGCTCACCACAAGACGGGCAGTCAGGGGGCTACACCTTC; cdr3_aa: CASSPQDGQSGGYTF
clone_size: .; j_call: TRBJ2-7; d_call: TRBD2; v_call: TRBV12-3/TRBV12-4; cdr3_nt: TGTGCCAGCAGTTTGTCTCTAGCGGGGGTCGCCTACGAGCAGTACTTC; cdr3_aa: CASSLSLAGVAYEQYF
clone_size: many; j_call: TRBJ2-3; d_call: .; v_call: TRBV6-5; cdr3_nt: TGTGCCAGCAGTTACCGGGGAGCGATGAGCACAGATACGCAGTATTTT; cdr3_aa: CASSYRGAMSTDTQYF
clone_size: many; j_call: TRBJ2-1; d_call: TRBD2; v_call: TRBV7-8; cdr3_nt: TGTGCCAGCAGCCCCCCGAATATAGCGGGGCGCTCCTACAATGAGCAGTTCTTC; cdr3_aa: CASSPPNIAGRSYNEQFF
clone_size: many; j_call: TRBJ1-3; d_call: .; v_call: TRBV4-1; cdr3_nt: TGCGCCAGCAGCCAAGATTTTGGAAACACCATATATTTT; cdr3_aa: CASSQDFGNTIYF
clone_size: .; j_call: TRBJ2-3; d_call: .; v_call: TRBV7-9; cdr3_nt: TGTGCCAGCGGGGGATCAGATACGCAGTATTTT; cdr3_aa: CASGGSDTQYF
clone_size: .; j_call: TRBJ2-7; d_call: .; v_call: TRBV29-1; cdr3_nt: TGCAGCGTTAGAGACTACGACAACTACGAGCAGTACTTC; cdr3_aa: CSVRDYDNYEQYF
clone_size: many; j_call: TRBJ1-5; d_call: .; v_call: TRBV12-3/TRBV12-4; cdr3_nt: TGTGCCAGCAGTTTAGGGGGGGGTACTAGCAATCAGCCCCAGCATTTT; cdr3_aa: CASSLGGGTSNQPQHF
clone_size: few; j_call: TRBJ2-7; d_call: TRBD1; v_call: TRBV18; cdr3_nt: TGTGCCAGCTCACCGGGACAGGGGTTCTACGAGCAGTACTTC; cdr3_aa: CASSPGQGFYEQYF
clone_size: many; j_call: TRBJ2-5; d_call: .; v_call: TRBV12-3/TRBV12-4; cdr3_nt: TGTGCCAGCAGTTGGTCAGGGGCTGAAGAGACCCAGTACTTC; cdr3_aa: CASSWSGAEETQYF
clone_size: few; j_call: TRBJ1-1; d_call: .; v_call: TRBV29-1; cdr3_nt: TGCAGCGTTGAATCCTACACTGAAGCTTTCTTT; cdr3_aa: CSVESYTEAFF
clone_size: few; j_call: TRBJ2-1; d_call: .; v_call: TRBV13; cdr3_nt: TGTGCCAGCAGCTTAGAGGGGGGGAAGCAGTTCTTC; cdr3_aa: CASSLEGGKQFF
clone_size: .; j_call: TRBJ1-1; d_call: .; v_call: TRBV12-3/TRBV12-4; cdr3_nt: TGTGCCAGCAAACCGCGGGCAGGGACGGGCACTGAAGCTTTCTTT; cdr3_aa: CASKPRAGTGTEAFF
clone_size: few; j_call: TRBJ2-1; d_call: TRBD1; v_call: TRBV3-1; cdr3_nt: TGTGCCAGCAGCCAAGACCTGACAGGGCTCTCCGACAATGAGCAGTTCTTC; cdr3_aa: CASSQDLTGLSDNEQFF
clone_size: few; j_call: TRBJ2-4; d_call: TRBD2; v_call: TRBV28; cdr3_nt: TGTGCCAGCAGTAATCTAGCGGGAGGGAGAGGCATTCAGTACTTC; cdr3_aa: CASSNLAGGRGIQYF
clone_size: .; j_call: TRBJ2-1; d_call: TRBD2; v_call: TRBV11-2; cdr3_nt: TGTGCCAGCAGCTCCATCCGGGGACTAGTGGTAAACAATGAGCAGTTCTTC; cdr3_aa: CASSSIRGLVVNNEQFF
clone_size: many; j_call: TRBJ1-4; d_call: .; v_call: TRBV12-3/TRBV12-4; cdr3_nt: TGTGCCAGCAGTTTGGTTAATGAAAAACTGTTTTTT; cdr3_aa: CASSLVNEKLFF
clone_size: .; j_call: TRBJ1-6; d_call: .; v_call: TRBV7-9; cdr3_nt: TGTGCCAGCAGCCTATTGGATGTGGCACCCCTCCACTTT; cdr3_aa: CASSLLDVAPLHF
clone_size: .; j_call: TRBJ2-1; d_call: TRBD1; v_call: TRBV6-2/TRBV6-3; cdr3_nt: TGTGCCAGCAGGAATCGGGACAGGTCCTACAATGAGCAGTTCTTC; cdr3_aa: CASRNRDRSYNEQFF
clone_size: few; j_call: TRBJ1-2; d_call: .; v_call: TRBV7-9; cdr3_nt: TGTGCCAGCAGCCCCGCCTTGGGCTATGGCTACACCTTC; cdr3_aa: CASSPALGYGYTF
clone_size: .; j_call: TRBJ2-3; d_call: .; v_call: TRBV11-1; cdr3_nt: TGTGCCAGCAGCTTTTCGTCAGGGATGTTCACAGATACGCAGTATTTT; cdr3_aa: CASSFSSGMFTDTQYF
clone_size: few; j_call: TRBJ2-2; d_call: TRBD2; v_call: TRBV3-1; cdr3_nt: TGTGCCAGCAGCCAATGGGGGTTGGGACTAGCGGGTTTACGTGGCACCGGGGAGCTGTTTTTT; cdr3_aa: CASSQWGLGLAGLRGTGELFF
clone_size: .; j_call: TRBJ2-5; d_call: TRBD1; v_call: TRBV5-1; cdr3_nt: TGCGCCAGCACTCGTTCCGGGACAGGAGGGCAAGAGACCCAGTACTTC; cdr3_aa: CASTRSGTGGQETQYF
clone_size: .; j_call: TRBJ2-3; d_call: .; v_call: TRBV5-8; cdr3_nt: TGTGCCAGCAGCTTGGTCACTAGCTCGGCTAGCACAGATACGCAGTATTTT; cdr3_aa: CASSLVTSSASTDTQYF
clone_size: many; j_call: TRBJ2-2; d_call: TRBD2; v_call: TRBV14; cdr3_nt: TGTGCCAGCAGCCAAGTGCTAGCGGGATTAGGCGGGGAGCTGTTTTTT; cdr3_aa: CASSQVLAGLGGELFF
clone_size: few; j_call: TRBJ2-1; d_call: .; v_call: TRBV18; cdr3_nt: TGTGCCAGCTCACTTCGGACGCCCAATGAGCAGTTCTTC; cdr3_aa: CASSLRTPNEQFF
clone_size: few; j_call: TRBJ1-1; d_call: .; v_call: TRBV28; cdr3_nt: TGTGCCAGCAGGAACAGGGAGATGAACACTGAAGCTTTCTTT; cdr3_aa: CASRNREMNTEAFF
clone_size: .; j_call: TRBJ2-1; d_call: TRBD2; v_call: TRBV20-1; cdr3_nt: TGCAGTGCTAGAAAAGCGGGAGGTTACAATGAGCAGTTCTTC; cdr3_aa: CSARKAGGYNEQFF
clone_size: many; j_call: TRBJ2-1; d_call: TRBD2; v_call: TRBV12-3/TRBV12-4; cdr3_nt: TGTGCCAGCAGTTTCGGGACTAGCGTCGATGAGCAGTTCTTC; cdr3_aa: CASSFGTSVDEQFF
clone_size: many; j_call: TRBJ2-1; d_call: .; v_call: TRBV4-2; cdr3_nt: TGTGCCAGCAGCCAAGATGGCGGGCAGGATGAGCAGTTCTTC; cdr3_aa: CASSQDGGQDEQFF
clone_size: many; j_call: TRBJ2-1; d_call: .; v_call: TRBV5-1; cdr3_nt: TGCGCCAGCAGCCCGTCGGGGTTCTACAATGAGCAGTTCTTC; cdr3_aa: CASSPSGFYNEQFF
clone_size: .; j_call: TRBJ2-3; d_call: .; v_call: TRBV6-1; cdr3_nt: TGTGCCAGCACATTCGGGCCCCGCGGGAATACGCAGTATTTT; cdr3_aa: CASTFGPRGNTQYF
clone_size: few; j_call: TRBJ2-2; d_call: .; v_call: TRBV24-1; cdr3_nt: TGTGCCACCAGTGGACTGAACACCGGGGAGCTGTTTTTT; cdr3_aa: CATSGLNTGELFF
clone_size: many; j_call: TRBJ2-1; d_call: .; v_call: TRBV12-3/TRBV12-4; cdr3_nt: TGTGCCAGCAGTTTAGGAGGTGGGCTGGATGAGCAGTTCTTC; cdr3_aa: CASSLGGGLDEQFF
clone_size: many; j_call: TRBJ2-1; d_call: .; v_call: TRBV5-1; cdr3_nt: TGCGCCAGCAGCTTGGGGAGATCCCCCTACAATGAGCAGTTCTTC; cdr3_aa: CASSLGRSPYNEQFF